The entry below describes one TCR beta chain. Antigen unknown. Germline V gives CDR1 SNHLY, CDR2 FYNNEI. The CDR3 has 11 amino acids. Trimming removed 9 bases at V and 3 bases at J, with 6 bases between. The sample comes from a study of cytomegalovirus exposure and HLA in healthy donors. General study results and limits: Rates of TCR association differed by HLA locus in a later analysis, with DRB1 highest and HLA-C lowest. Prior analysis indicated that the majority of TCR beta V segments exhibited productivity approximately 87% or approximately 30% of the time. Overall, approximately 180 TCR beta chains were annotated as cytomegalovirus-associated.

Both 60 Vbeta primers and 13 Jbeta primers went into the PCR. Sequencing was performed with immunoSEQ multiplex PCR; in TCRdb, only in-frame clones are kept and a portion is missing. Of some 140,000 clones in the sample, 80% were seen once. J is TRBJ2-1 and V is TRBV2; possible D gene TRBD1, 5 bases. This TCR derives from a male donor in good health and CMV-seropositive. Material for sequencing was PBMCs. CDR3 DNA: TGTGCCAGAGGGGACTACAATGAGCAGTTCTTC. This encodes CARGDYNEQFF.